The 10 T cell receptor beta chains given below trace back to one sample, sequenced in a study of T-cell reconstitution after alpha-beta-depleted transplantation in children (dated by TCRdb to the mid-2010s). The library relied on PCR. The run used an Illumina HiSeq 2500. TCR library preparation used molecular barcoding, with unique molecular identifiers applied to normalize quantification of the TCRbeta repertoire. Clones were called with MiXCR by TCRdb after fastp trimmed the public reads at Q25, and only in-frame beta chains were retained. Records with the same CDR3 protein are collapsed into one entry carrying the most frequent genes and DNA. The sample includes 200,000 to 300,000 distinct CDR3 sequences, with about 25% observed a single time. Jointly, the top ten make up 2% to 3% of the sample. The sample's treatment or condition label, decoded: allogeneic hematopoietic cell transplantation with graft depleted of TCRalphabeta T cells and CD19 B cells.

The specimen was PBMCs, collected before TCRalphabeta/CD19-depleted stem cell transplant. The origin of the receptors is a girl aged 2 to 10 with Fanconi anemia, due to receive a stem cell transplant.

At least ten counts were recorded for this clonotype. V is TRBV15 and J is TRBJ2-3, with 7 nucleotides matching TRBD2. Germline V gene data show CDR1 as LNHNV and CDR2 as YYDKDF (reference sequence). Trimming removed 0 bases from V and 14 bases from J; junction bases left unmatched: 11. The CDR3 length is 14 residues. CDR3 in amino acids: CATSRESYLRERYF. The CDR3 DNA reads TGTGCCACCAGCAGAGAGTCGTACTTGCGGGAGAGGTATTTT.

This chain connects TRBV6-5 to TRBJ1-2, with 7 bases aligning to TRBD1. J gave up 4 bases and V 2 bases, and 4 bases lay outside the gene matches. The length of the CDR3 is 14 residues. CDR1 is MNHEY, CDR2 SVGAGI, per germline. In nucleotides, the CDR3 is TGTGCCAGCAGTTACCTGGGACAGCCCTATGGCTACACCTTC. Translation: CASSYLGQPYGYTF.

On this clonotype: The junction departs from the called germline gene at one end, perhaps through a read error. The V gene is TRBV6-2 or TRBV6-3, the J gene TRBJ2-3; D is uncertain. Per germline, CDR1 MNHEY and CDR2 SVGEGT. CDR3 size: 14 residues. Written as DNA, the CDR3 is TGTGCCGGCAGTTACTCGAAGGTTCAGGATACGCAGTATTTT. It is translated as CAGSYSKVQDTQYF.

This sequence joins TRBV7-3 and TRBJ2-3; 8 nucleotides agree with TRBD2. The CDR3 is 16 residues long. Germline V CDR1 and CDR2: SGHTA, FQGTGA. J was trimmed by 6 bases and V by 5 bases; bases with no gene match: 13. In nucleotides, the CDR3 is TGTGCCAGCAGCCCGGGCACACTAGCGGCGCGGGATACGCAGTATTTT. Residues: CASSPGTLAARDTQYF.

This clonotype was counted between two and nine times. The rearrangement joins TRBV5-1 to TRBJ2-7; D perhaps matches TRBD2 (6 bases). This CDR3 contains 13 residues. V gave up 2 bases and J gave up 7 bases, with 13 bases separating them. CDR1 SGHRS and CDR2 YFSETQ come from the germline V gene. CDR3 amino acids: CASSLKTSEEQYF. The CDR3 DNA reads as TGCGCCAGCAGCTTAAAGACTAGTGAAGAGCAGTACTTC.

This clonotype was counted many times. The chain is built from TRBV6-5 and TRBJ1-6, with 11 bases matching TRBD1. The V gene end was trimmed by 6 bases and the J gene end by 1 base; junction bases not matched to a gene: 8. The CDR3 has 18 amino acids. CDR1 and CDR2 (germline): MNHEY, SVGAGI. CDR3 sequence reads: CASRRTGGVESYNSPLHF. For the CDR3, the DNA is TGTGCCAGCAGACGGACAGGGGGCGTGGAGTCCTATAATTCACCCCTCCACTTT.

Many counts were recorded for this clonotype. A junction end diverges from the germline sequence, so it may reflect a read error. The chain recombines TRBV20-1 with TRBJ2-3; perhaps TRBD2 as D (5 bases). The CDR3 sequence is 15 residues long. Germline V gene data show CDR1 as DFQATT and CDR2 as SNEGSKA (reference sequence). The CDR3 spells CSTRSAASVTDTQYF. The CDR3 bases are TGCAGTACTAGGAGTGCGGCCTCTGTCACAGATACGCAGTATTTT.

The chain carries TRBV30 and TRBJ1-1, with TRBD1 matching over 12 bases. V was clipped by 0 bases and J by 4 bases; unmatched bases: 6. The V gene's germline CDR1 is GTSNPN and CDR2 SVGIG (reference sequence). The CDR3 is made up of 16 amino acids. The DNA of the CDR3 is TGTGCCTGGAGTGTGGTATGGGACAGGGGGCGCACTGAAGCTTTCTTT. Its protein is CAWSVVWDRGRTEAFF. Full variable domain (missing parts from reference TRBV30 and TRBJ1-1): SQTIHQWPATLVQPVGSPLSLECTVEGTSNPNLYWYRQAAGRGLQLLFYSVGIGQISSEVPQNLSASRPQDRQFILSSKKLLLSDSGFYLCAWSVVWDRGRTEAFFGQGTRLTVV.

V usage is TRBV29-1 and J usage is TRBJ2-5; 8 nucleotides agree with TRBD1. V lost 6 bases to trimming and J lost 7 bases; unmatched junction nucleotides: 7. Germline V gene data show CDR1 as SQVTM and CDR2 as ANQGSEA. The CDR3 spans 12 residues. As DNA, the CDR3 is TGCAGCGTCCTCGGACAGGGAGGGACCCAGTACTTC. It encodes CSVLGQGGTQYF. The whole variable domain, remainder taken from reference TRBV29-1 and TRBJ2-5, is SAVISQKPSRDICQRGTSLTIQCQVDSQVTMMFWYRQQPGQSLTLIATANQGSEATYESGFVIDKFPISRPNLTFSTLTVSNMSPEDSSIYLCSVLGQGGTQYFGPGTRLLVL.

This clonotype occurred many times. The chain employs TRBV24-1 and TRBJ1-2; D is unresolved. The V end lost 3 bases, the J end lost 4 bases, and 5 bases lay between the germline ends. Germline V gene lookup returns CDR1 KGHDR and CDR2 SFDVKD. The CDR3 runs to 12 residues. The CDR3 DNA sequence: TGTGCCACCAGTGATGTACTCTATGGCTACACCTTC. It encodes CATSDVLYGYTF.